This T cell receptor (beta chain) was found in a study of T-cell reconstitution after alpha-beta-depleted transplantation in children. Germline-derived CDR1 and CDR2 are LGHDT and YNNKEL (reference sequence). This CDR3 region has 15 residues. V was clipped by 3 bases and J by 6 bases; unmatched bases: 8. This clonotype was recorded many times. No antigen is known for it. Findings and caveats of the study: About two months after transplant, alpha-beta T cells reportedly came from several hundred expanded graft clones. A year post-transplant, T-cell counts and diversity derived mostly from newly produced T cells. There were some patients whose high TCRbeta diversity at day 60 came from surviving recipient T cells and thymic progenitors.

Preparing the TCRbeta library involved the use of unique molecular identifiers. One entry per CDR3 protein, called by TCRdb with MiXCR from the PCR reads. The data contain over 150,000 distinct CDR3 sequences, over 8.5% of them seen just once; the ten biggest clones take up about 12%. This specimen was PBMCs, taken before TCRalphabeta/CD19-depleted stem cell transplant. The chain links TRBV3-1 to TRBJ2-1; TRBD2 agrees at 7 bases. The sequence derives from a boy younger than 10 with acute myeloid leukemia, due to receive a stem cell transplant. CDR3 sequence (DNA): TGTGCCAGCAGCCAGGCGGGAGTGAGGGGCAATGAGCAGTTCTTC. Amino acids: CASSQAGVRGNEQFF.